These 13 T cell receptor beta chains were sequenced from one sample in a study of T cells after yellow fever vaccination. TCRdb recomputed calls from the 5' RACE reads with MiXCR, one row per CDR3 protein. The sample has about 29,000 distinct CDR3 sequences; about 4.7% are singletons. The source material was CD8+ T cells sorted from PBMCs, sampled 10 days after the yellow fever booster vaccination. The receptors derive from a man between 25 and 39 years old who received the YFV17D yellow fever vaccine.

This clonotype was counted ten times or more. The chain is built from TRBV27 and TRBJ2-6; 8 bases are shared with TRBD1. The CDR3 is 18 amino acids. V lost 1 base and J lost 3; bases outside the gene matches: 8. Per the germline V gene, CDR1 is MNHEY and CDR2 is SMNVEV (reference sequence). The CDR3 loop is CASSLWSGGEYGANVLTF. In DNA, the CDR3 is TGTGCCAGCAGTTTATGGTCAGGGGGCGAGTATGGGGCCAACGTCCTGACTTTC.

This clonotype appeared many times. In DNA, the CDR3 is TGCGCCAGCAGCCAATCTGGAGGGGGCCACAATGAGCAGTTCTTC. Residues: CASSQSGGGHNEQFF. This chain joins TRBV4-3 and TRBJ2-1; maybe TRBD1 (7 bases). This CDR3 spans 15 amino acids. V was clipped by 2 bases and J by 5 bases, with 13 bases between them. Germline loops: CDR1 LGHNA, CDR2 YSLEER.

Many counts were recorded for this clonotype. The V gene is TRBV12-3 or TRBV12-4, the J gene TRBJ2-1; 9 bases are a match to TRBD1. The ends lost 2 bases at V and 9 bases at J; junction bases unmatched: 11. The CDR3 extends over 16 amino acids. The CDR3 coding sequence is TGTGCCAGCAGTTTACCCCGGGACAGGGCCTTCAGTGAGCAGTTCTTC. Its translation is CASSLPRDRAFSEQFF.

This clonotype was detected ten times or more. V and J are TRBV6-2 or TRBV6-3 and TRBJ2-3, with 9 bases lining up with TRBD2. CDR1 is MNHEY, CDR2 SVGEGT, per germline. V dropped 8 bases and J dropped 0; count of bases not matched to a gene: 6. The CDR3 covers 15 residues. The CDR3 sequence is CASWGLADSTDTQYF. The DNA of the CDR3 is TGTGCCAGCTGGGGACTAGCAGATAGCACAGATACGCAGTATTTT.

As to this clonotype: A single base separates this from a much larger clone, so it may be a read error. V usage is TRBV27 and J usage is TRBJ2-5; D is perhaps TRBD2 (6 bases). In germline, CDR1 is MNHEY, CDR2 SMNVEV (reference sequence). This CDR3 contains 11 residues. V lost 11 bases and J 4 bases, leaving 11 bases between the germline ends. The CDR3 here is CAAGSGETQYF. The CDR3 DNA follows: TGTGCCGCGGGGTCAGGAGAGACCCAGTACTTC.

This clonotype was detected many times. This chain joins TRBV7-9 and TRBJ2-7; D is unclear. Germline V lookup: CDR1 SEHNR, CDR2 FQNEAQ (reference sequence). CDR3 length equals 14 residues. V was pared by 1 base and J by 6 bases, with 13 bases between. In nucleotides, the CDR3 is TGTGCCAGCAGCTTAGTCTTAGGAGTGGGCGAGCAGTACTTC. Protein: CASSLVLGVGEQYF. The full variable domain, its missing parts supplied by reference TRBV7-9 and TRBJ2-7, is DTGVSQNPRHKITKRGQNVTFRCDPISEHNRLYWYRQTLGQGPEFLTYFQNEAQLEKSRLLSDRFSAERPKGSFSTLEIQRTEQGDSAMYLCASSLVLGVGEQYFGPGTRLTVT.

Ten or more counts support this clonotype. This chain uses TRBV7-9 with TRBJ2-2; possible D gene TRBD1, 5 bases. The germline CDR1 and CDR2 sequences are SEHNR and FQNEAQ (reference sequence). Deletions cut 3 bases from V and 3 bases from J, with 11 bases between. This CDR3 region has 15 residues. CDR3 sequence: CASSFRSGYTGELFF. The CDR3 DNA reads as TGTGCCAGCAGCTTCCGGTCAGGGTACACCGGGGAGCTGTTTTTT.

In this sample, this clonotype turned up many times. The CDR3: CASSQDNDQPQHF. CDR3 nucleotide sequence: TGTGCCAGCAGCCAGGATAATGATCAGCCCCAGCATTTT. The V call is TRBV14, the J call TRBJ1-5; D not resolved. The CDR3 has 13 residues. The germline V gene has CDR1 SGHDN and CDR2 FVKESK. V was pared by 3 bases and J by 5 bases, with 8 bases between.

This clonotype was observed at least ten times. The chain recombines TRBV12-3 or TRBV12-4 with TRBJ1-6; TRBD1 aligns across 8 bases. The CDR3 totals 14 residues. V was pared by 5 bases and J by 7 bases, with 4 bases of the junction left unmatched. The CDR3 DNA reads TGTGCCAGCAGTCGGACAGGGTTCAATTCACCCCTCCACTTT. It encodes CASSRTGFNSPLHF.

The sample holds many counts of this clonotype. CDR3 nucleotides: TGTGCCACCCCAGGGCGGGTGGCCACAGATACGCAGTATTTT. Amino acid sequence: CATPGRVATDTQYF. The rearrangement uses TRBV2 and TRBJ2-3; D tentatively fits TRBD1 or TRBD2 (5 bases each). This CDR3 is 14 amino acids long. Trimming took off 10 bases at V and 2 bases at J, with 16 bases between the two ends. Germline V gene data show CDR1 as SNHLY and CDR2 as FYNNEI.

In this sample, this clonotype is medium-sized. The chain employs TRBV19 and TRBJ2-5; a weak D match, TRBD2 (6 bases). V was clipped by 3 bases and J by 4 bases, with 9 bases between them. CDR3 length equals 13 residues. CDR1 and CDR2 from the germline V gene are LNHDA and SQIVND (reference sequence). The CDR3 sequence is CASSMEGAETQYF. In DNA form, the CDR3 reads TGTGCCAGTAGTATGGAGGGAGCAGAGACCCAGTACTTC.

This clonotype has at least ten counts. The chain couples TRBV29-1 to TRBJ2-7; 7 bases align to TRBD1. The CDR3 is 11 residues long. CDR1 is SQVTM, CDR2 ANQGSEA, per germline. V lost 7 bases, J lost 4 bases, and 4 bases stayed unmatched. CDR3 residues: CSAGQAYEQYF. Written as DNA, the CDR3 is TGCAGCGCTGGACAGGCGTACGAGCAGTACTTC.

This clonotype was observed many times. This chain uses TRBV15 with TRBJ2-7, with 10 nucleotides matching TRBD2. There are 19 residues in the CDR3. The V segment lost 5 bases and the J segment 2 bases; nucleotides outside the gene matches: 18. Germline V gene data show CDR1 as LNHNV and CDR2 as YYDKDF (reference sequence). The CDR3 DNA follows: TGTGCCACCAGCGGGTCCGGGACAAGAACTAGCGGGACCCCCTACGAGCAGTACTTC. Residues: CATSGSGTRTSGTPYEQYF.